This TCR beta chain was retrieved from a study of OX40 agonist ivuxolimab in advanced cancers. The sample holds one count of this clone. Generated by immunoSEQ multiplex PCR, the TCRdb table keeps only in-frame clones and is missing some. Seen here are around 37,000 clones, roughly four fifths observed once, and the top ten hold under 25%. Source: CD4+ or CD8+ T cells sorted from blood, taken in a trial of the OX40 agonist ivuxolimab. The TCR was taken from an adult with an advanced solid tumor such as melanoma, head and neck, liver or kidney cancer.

CDR3 sequence reads: CASSLKGVGELFF. CDR3 nucleotide sequence: TGTGCCAGCAGCTTGAAAGGGGTAGGGGAGCTGTTTTTT. The chain recombines TRBV5-4 with TRBJ2-2; possibly TRBD1 for D (5 bases). Germline lookup yields CDR1 SGHNT and CDR2 YYREEE (reference sequence). The CDR3 contains 13 residues. V was shortened by 1 base and J by 8 bases, with 9 bases between the two germline ends.